Following are 18 T cell receptor beta chains from one sample sequenced in a study of OX40 agonist ivuxolimab in advanced cancers. Only in-frame clones appear in the TCRdb table, and some are missing; sequencing was by immunoSEQ multiplex PCR. The repertoire holds about 77,000 clones, approximately 84% seen once, with roughly 4.9% in the top ten. The sample in question was CD4+ or CD8+ T cells sorted from blood, obtained in a trial of the OX40 agonist ivuxolimab. These receptors originate from an adult with an advanced solid tumor such as melanoma, head and neck, liver or kidney cancer.

The genes are TRBV12-2 and TRBJ2-5; the DNA was not used to check the table's D call, TRBD2. TRBV12-2 is an annotated pseudogene. CDR3 length: 16 amino acids. CDR3 bases: TGTGCAAGTCGGTCTAGCGGGGAATGTGGGTGTGAGACCCAGTACTTC. This translates into CASRSSGECGCETQYF.

The chain combines TRBV5-6 with TRBJ1-1; 7 bases agree with TRBD1. V was pared by 4 bases and J by 11 bases, with 5 bases of the junction left unmatched. Per germline, CDR1 SGHDT and CDR2 YYEEEE. The CDR3 is 11 amino acids. The CDR3 reads CASSVQGRAFF. The CDR3 DNA follows: TGTGCCAGCAGCGTACAGGGGAGGGCTTTCTTT.

V gene TRBV15 combines with J gene TRBJ1-5, with no clear D. Germline CDR1 is LNHNV and CDR2 is YYDKDF (reference sequence). The CDR3 extends over 18 amino acids. V shed 0 bases and J shed 0 bases, with 15 bases lying between them. CDR3 residues: CATSRDRRILYSNQPQHF. Written as DNA, the CDR3 is TGTGCCACCAGCAGAGATCGCAGGATCCTCTATAGCAATCAGCCCCAGCATTTT.

The genes are TRBV14 and TRBJ1-6; D gene ambiguous. There are 17 residues in the CDR3. Germline V gene sequence: CDR1 SGHDN, CDR2 FVKESK. Trimming removed 1 base from V and 2 bases from J, with 12 bases in between. CDR3 sequence (DNA): TGTGCCAGCAGCCAAGCTAGCCCACAGCCCTATAATTCACCCCTCCACTTT. The encoded protein is CASSQASPQPYNSPLHF.

The chain recombines TRBV5-1 with TRBJ2-7, with 8 bases identical to TRBD2. Germline lookup yields CDR1 SGHRS and CDR2 YFSETQ. Losses at the gene ends were 2 bases for V and 1 base for J; bases not matched to a gene: 8. CDR3 length equals 16 residues. CDR3 sequence: CASSFSGGRRSYEQYF. DNA of the CDR3: TGCGCCAGCAGCTTCAGCGGGGGCCGTCGATCCTACGAGCAGTACTTC.

The rearrangement joins TRBV19 to TRBJ1-6, with a tentative D call TRBD1 (5 bases). Germline V gives CDR1 LNHDA, CDR2 SQIVND (reference sequence). The CDR3 runs to 13 residues. V dropped 11 bases and J dropped 5 bases, with 13 bases sitting between them. The CDR3 bases are TGTGCCTCTGGTTCAGGGAATAATTCACCCCTCCACTTT. It codes for CASGSGNNSPLHF.

V gene TRBV11-3 combines with J gene TRBJ2-1; D is unclear. The ends were cut back, 3 bases at V and 6 bases at J, with 9 bases in the middle. The CDR3 consists of 13 residues. Germline assignment: CDR1 SGHNT and CDR2 YENEEA. CDR3 loop: CASSFPPGNEQFF. The CDR3 DNA follows: TGTGCCAGCAGCTTTCCCCCCGGCAATGAGCAGTTCTTC. Together with reference TRBV11-3 and TRBJ2-1, the CDR3 gives the full variable domain: EAGVVQSPRYKIIEKKQPVAFWCNPISGHNTLYWYLQNLGQGPELLIRYENEEAVDDSQLPKDRFSAERLKGVDSTLKIQPAELGDSAVYLCASSFPPGNEQFFGPGTRLTVL.

The chain couples TRBV9 to TRBJ1-3, with D unresolved. The V gene's germline CDR1 is SGDLS and CDR2 YYNGEE. V was pared by 2 bases and J by 0 bases, with 9 bases between. This CDR3 region has 15 residues. This CDR3 is CASSVWETSGNTIYF. The CDR3 DNA follows: TGTGCCAGCAGCGTCTGGGAAACCTCTGGAAACACCATATATTTT.

This clone was detected once. The chain has TRBV6-1 and TRBJ2-1, with a possible D match to TRBD2 (7 bases). The CDR3 totals 16 residues. V was shortened by 2 bases and J by 5 bases, with 16 bases between the two germline ends. Per germline, CDR1 MNHNS and CDR2 SASEGT. The CDR3 sequence is CASSEWSGGGHNEQFF. The CDR3 DNA follows: TGTGCCAGCAGTGAATGGAGTGGGGGGGGCCACAATGAGCAGTTCTTC.

The chain combines TRBV2 with TRBJ1-3; 8 bases are shared with TRBD1. CDR3 length: 15 amino acids. Unmatched junction bases numbered 5, after V lost 7 bases and J lost 0 bases. Germline loops: CDR1 SNHLY, CDR2 FYNNEI. In nucleotides, the CDR3 is TGTGCCAGCATTCGGACAGGGACCTCTGGAAACACCATATATTTT. Its protein is CASIRTGTSGNTIYF.

This chain uses TRBV4-1 with TRBJ1-2; D gene uncertain. The CDR3 length is 15 residues. V was clipped by 4 bases and J by 8 bases, with 20 bases between them. Germline assignment: CDR1 MGHRA and CDR2 YSYEKL. The CDR3 sequence is CASSPYERRVEGYTF. The CDR3 coding sequence is TGCGCCAGCAGCCCCTATGAGCGAAGGGTCGAGGGCTACACCTTC.

J is TRBJ1-2 and V is TRBV5-8, with no clear D. The CDR3 has 15 residues. Germline CDR1 is SGHTS and CDR2 is YDEGEE. Trimming left V 4 bases short and J 5 bases short, with 18 bases between. CDR3 nucleotide sequence: TGTGCCAGCAGCGCCCGCGGCAGTTGGGATTATGGCTACACCTTC. Translation: CASSARGSWDYGYTF. The full variable domain, its missing parts supplied by reference TRBV5-8 and TRBJ1-2, is EAGVTQSPTHLIKTRGQQATLRCSPISGHTSVYWYQQALGLGLQFLLWYDEGEERNRGNFPPRFSGRQFPNYSSELNVNALELEDSALYLCASSARGSWDYGYTFGSGTRLTVV.

In its sample, this clone is medium-sized. This chain joins TRBV6-4 and TRBJ2-3; the D is unclear. V was cut by 0 bases and J by 2 bases, with 3 bases left in between. CDR3 length: 13 residues. Germline V lookup: CDR1 MRHNA, CDR2 SNTAGT. CDR3 sequence (DNA): TGTGCCAGCAGTGACTCTGACACAGATACGCAGTATTTT. Amino acid sequence: CASSDSDTDTQYF.

This clone is a singleton in its sample. The chain joins TRBV6-1 to TRBJ1-2; D is undetermined. Trimming stripped 1 base from V and 1 base from J, with 10 bases between. Germline values: CDR1 MNHNS, CDR2 SASEGT. The CDR3 sequence is 15 residues long. The DNA for the CDR3 is TGTGCCAGCAGTGAAGGCCGGACTAATAACTATGGCTACACCTTC. Amino acids: CASSEGRTNNYGYTF.

The chain has TRBV5-4 and TRBJ2-2; either TRBD1 or TRBD2 may supply D (5 bases each). CDR1 and CDR2 from the germline V gene are SGHNT and YYREEE (reference sequence). Trimming took off 4 bases at V and 2 bases at J, with 9 bases between the two ends. The CDR3 consists of 14 residues. CDR3 amino acids: CASSPGTNTGELFF. The CDR3 region has the DNA TGTGCCAGCAGCCCCGGGACCAACACCGGGGAGCTGTTTTTT.

This chain uses TRBV5-6 with TRBJ1-6; D call uncertain. The germline V gene has CDR1 SGHDT and CDR2 YYEEEE. The CDR3 has 13 residues. Trimming removed 4 bases from V and 7 bases from J, with 9 bases in between. The CDR3 sequence is CASSPGFNSPLHF. DNA of the CDR3: TGTGCCAGCAGCCCGGGCTTCAATTCACCCCTCCACTTT. Drawing the rest from reference TRBV5-6 and TRBJ1-6, the complete variable domain is DAGVTQSPTHLIKTRGQQVTLRCSPKSGHDTVSWYQQALGQGPQFIFQYYEEEERQRGNFPDRFSGHQFPNYSSELNVNALLLGDSALYLCASSPGFNSPLHFGNGTRLTVT.

The chain recombines TRBV5-1 with TRBJ1-2; 9 bases fit TRBD1. After removal of 4 bases from V and 4 bases from J, the junction contained 5 bases not matched to a gene. This CDR3 is 14 amino acids long. Per germline, CDR1 SGHRS and CDR2 YFSETQ. For the CDR3, the DNA is TGCGCCAGCAGCCCGGGACAGGGATCCTATGGCTACACCTTC. This codes for CASSPGQGSYGYTF. The full variable domain, rest sourced from reference TRBV5-1 and TRBJ1-2, is KAGVTQTPRYLIKTRGQQVTLSCSPISGHRSVSWYQQTPGQGLQFLFEYFSETQRNKGNFPGRFSGRQFSNSRSEMNVSTLELGDSALYLCASSPGQGSYGYTFGSGTRLTVV.

V usage is TRBV5-1 and J usage is TRBJ2-5; D is possibly TRBD2 (6 bases). V lost 0 bases to trimming and J lost 5 bases, with 14 bases between them. The length of the CDR3 is 15 residues. Per the germline V gene, CDR1 is SGHRS and CDR2 is YFSETQ. The CDR3 nucleotides are TGCGCCAGCAGCTTGGTGGGGGGAGGCGGCGAGACCCAGTACTTC. Its protein product is CASSLVGGGGETQYF. The full variable domain, completed using reference TRBV5-1 and TRBJ2-5, is KAGVTQTPRYLIKTRGQQVTLSCSPISGHRSVSWYQQTPGQGLQFLFEYFSETQRNKGNFPGRFSGRQFSNSRSEMNVSTLELGDSALYLCASSLVGGGGETQYFGPGTRLLVL.